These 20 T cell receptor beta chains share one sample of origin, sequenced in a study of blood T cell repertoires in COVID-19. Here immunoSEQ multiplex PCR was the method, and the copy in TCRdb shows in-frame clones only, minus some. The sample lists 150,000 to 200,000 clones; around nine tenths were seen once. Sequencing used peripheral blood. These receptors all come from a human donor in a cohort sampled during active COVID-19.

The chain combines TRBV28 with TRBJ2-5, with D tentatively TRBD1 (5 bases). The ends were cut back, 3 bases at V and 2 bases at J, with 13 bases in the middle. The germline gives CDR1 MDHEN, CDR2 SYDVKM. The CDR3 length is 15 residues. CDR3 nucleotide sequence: TGTGCCAGCAGTTTTTTACGGGCAGGGCAAGAGACCCAGTACTTC. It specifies CASSFLRAGQETQYF.

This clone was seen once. The CDR3 DNA follows: TGCGCCAGCAGCCAAAGCGGCGTCGCGCGGGGGGGCCACAATGAGCAGTTCTTC. It codes for CASSQSGVARGGHNEQFF. The rearrangement joins TRBV4-1 to TRBJ2-1; 9 bases align to TRBD2. The CDR3 is 18 amino acids. J was trimmed by 5 bases and V by 2 bases; bases with no gene match: 13. Germline V lookup: CDR1 MGHRA, CDR2 YSYEKL.

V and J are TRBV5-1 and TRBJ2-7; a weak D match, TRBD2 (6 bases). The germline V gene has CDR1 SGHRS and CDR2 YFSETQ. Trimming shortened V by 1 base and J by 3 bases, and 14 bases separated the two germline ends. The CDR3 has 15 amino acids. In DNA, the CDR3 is TGCGCCAGCAGCTTGTCGGAGGGAAATAGCTACGAGCAGTACTTC. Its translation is CASSLSEGNSYEQYF.

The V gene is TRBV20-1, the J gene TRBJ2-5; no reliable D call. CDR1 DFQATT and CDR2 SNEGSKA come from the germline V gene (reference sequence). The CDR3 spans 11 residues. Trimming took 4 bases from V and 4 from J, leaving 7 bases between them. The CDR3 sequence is CSANSGETQYF. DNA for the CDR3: TGCAGTGCTAACTCGGGAGAGACCCAGTACTTC.

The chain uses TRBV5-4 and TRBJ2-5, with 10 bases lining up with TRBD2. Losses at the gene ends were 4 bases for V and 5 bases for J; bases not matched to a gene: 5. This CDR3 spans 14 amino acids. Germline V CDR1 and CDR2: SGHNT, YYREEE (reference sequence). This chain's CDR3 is CASSVGLAIETQYF. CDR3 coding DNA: TGTGCCAGCAGCGTGGGACTAGCGATTGAGACCCAGTACTTC.

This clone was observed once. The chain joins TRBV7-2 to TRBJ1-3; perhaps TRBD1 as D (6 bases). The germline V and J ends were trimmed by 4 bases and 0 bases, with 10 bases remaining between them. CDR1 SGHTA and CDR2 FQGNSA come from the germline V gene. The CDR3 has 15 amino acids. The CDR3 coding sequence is TGTGCCAGCAGCTCCGACAGGAACTCTGGAAACACCATATATTTT. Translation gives CASSSDRNSGNTIYF. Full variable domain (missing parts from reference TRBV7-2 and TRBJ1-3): GAGVSQSPSNKVTEKGKDVELRCDPISGHTALYWYRQSLGQGLEFLIYFQGNSAPDKSGLPSDRFSAERTGGSVSTLTIQRTQQEDSAVYLCASSSDRNSGNTIYFGEGSWLTVV.

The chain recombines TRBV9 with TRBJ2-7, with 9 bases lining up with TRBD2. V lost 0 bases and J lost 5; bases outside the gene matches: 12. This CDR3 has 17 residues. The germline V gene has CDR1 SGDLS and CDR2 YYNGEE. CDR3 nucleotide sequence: TGTGCCAGCAGCGTAGCGGGGGGGGGACTAGCAGGTAACGAGCAGTACTTC. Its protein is CASSVAGGGLAGNEQYF.

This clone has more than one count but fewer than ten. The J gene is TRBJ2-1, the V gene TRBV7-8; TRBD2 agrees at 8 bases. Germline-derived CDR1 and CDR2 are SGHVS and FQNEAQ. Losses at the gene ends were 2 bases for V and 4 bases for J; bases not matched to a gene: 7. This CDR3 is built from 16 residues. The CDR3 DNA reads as TGTGCCAGCAGCTTATGGGCTAGCGGGTCGTACAATGAGCAGTTCTTC. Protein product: CASSLWASGSYNEQFF.

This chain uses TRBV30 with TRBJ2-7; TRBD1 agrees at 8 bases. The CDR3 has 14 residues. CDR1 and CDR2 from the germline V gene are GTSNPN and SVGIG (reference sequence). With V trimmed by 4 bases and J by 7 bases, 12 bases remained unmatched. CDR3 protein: CAWKVVTGAGEQYF. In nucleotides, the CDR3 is TGTGCCTGGAAAGTCGTGACAGGGGCCGGGGAGCAGTACTTC.

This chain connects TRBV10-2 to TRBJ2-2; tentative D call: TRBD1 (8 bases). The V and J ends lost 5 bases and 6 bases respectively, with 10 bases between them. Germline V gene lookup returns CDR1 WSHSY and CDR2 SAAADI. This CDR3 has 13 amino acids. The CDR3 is CASSTGGAGELFF. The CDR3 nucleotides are TGCGCCAGCAGTACAGGGGGGGCCGGGGAGCTGTTTTTT.

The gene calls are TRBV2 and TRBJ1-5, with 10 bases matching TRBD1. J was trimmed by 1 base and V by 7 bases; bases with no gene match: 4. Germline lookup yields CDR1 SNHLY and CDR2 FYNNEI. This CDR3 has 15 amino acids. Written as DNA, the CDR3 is TGTGCCAGCACGGGACAGGGGTTCAGCAATCAGCCCCAGCATTTT. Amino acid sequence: CASTGQGFSNQPQHF.

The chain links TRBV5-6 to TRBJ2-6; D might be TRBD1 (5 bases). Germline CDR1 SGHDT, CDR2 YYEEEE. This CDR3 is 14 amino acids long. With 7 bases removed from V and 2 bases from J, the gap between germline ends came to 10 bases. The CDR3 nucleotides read TGTGCCAGCTCCCAGGGCCCTGGGGCCAACGTCCTGACTTTC. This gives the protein CASSQGPGANVLTF.

The CDR3 DNA reads TGTGCCATCAGTGAGGTGGACACAGGCAATCAGCCCCAGCATTTT. Protein: CAISEVDTGNQPQHF. The V call is TRBV10-3, the J call TRBJ1-5; weak D call: TRBD1 (5 bases). The germline V gene has CDR1 ENHRY and CDR2 SYGVKD. This CDR3 comprises 15 residues. V lost 2 bases to trimming and J lost 2 bases, with 10 bases between them.

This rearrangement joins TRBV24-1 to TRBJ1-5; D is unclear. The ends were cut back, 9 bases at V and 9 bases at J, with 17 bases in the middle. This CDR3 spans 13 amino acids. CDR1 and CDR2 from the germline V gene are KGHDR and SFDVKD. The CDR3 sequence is CATPSWREPPQHF. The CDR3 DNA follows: TGTGCCACCCCTAGTTGGAGGGAGCCGCCCCAGCATTTT.

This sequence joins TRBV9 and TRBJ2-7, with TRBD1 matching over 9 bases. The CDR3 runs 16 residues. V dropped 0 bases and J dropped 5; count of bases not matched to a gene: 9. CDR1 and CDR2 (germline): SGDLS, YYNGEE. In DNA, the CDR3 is TGTGCCAGCAGCGTAGGGACTACAGGGGGCTTCCACGAGCAGTACTTC. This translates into CASSVGTTGGFHEQYF.

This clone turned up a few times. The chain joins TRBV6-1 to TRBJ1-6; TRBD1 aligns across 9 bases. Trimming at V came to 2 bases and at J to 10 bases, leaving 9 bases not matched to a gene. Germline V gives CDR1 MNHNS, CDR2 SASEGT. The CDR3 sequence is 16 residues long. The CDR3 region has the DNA TGTGCCAGCAGTGAATTGTCGGGACAGGGTATATCACCCCTCCACTTT. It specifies CASSELSGQGISPLHF.

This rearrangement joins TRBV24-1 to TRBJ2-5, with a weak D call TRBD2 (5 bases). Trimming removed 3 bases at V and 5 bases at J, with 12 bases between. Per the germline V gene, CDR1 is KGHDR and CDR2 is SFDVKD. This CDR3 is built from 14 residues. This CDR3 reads CATSDALGFETQYF. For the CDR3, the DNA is TGTGCCACCAGTGATGCACTAGGGTTTGAGACCCAGTACTTC.

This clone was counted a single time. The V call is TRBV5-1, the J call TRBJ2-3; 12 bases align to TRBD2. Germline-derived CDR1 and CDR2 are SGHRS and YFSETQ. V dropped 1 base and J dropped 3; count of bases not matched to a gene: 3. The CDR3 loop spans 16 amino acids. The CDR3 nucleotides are TGCGCCAGCAGCTTGAGACTAGCGGGGGATACAGATACGCAGTATTTT. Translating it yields CASSLRLAGDTDTQYF.

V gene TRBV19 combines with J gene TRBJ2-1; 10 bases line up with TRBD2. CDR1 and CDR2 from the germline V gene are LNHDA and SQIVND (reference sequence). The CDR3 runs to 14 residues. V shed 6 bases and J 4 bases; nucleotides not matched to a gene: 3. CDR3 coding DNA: TGTGCCAGTAGGGAGCGGGAGGGTTACAATGAGCAGTTCTTC. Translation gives CASREREGYNEQFF.

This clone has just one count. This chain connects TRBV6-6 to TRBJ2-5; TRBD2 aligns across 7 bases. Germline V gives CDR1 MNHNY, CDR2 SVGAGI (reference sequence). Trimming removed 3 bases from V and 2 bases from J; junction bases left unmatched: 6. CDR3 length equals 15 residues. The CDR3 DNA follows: TGTGCCAGCAGTTATTTGGGGAGGGCTCAAGAGACCCAGTACTTC. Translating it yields CASSYLGRAQETQYF.